Shown below are 2 T cell receptor beta chains from a single sample sequenced in a study of T cells in Graves' hyperthyroidism and ophthalmopathy. The CDR3 regions of TCR beta were amplified from RNA transcripts. The HTBI primer set was used in a first-round RT-PCR of the TCR CDR3. TCRdb called the multiplex PCR reads again in MiXCR, with one record for every CDR3 protein. This sample has under 350,000 distinct CDR3 sequences; 18% occur once, and the top ten carry about half. Material for sequencing was blood. These receptors came from a woman aged 45-60 years with Graves' hyperthyroidism.

This clonotype has just a few counts. The chain carries TRBV6-1 and TRBJ2-3; the D call may be TRBD1 or TRBD2 (7 bases each). Germline lookup yields CDR1 MNHNS and CDR2 SASEGT. The ends were cut back, 3 bases at V and 5 bases at J, with 15 bases in the middle. The CDR3 is 15 residues long. The CDR3 coding sequence is TGTGCCAGCAGTGACGTCCAGGGGGGGGAAGATACGCAGTATTTT. It translates to CASSDVQGGEDTQYF.

The V call is TRBV11-2, the J call TRBJ2-5, with D perhaps TRBD2 (5 bases). V was trimmed by 5 bases and J by 4 bases, leaving 17 bases between them. Germline CDR1 and CDR2: SGHAT and FQNNGV. The length of the CDR3 is 15 residues. CDR3: CASSVRPSEGETQYF. In DNA, the CDR3 is TGTGCCAGCAGCGTCCGACCGAGTGAGGGAGAGACCCAGTACTTC.